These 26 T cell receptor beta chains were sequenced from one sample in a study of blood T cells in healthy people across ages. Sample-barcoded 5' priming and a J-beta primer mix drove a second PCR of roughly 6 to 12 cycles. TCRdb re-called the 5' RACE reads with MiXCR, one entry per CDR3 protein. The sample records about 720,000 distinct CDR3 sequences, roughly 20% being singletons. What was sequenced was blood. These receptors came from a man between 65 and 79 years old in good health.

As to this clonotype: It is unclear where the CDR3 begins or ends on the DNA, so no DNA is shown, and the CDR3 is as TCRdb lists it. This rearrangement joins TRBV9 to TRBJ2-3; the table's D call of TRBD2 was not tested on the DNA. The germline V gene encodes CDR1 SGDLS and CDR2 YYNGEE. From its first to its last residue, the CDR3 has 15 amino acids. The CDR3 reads CASSVAEGITDTQSF.

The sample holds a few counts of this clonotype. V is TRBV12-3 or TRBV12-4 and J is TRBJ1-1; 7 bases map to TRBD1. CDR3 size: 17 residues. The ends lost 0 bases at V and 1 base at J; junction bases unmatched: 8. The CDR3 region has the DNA TGTGCCAGCAGTTTAGCGCAGGCAGGGGGTTGGAACACTGAAGCTTTCTTT. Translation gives CASSLAQAGGWNTEAFF.

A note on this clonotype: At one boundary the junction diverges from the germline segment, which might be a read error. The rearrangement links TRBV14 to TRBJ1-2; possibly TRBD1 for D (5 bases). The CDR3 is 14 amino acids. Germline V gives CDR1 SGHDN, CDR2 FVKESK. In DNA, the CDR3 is TGTGCCAGCAGCTTTGCGACAGTACAATATGGTTACACCTTC. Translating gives CASSFATVQYGYTF. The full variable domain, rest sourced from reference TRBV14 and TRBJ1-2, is EAGVTQFPSHSVIEKGQTVTLRCDPISGHDNLYWYRRVMGKEIKFLLHFVKESKQDESGMPNNRFLAERTGGTYSTLKVQPAELEDSGVYFCASSFATVQYGYTFGSGTRLTVV.

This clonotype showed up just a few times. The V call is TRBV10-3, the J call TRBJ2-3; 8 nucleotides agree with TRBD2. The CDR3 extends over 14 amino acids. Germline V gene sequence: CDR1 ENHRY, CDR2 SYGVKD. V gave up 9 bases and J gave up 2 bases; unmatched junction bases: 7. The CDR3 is CAIKPGLDTDTQYF. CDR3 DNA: TGTGCCATAAAGCCGGGACTAGACACAGATACGCAGTATTTT.

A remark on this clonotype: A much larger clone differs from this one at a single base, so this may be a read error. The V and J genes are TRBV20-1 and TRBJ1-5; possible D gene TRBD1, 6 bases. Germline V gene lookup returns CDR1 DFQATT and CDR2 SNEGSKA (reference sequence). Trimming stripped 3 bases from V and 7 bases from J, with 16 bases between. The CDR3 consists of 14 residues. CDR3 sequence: CSASSGGAEQPQHF. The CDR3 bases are TGCAGTGCTAGTTCCGGGGGCGCAGAACAGCCCCAGCATTTT.

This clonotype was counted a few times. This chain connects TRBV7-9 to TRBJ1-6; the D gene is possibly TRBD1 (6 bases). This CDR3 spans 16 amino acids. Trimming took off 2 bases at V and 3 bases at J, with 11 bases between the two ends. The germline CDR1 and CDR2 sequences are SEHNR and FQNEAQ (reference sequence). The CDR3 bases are TGTGCCAGCAGCTTACCGGGACAAAACTATAATTCACCCCTCCACTTT. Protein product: CASSLPGQNYNSPLHF.

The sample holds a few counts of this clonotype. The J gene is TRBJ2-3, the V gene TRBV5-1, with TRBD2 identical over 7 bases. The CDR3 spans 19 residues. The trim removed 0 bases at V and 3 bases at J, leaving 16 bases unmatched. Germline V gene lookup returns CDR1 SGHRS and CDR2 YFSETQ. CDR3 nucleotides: TGCGCCAGCAGCTTGGCACCCGCGGGGGACGGTCCGGTTACAGATACGCAGTATTTT. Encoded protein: CASSLAPAGDGPVTDTQYF.

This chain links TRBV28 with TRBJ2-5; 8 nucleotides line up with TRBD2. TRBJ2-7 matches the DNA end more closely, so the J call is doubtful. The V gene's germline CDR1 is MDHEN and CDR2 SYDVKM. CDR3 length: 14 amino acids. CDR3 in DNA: TGTGCCAGCAGTTTAGATAGCGGGGCCTACGAGCAGTACGTC. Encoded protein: CASSLDSGAYEQYV.

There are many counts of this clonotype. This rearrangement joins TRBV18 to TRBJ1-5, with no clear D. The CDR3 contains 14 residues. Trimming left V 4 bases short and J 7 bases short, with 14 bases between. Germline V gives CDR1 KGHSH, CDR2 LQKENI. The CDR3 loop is CASSRDGVEQPQHF. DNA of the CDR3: TGTGCCAGCTCACGTGATGGGGTAGAGCAGCCCCAGCATTTT.

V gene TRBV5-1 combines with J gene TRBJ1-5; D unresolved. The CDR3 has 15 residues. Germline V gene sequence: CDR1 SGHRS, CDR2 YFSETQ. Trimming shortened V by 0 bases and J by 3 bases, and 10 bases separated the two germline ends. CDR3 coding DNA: TGCGCCAGCAGCTTGGGTGGCAGCAACAATCAGCCCCAGCATTTT. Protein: CASSLGGSNNQPQHF.

CDR3 nucleotide sequence: TGTGCCAGCAACAAAGGAGGCGTTCGGGCAGATACGCAGTATTTT. It is translated as CASNKGGVRADTQYF. The V gene is TRBV6-2 or TRBV6-3, the J gene TRBJ2-3; D may be TRBD2 (5 bases). V gave up 7 bases and J gave up 4 bases, with 18 bases separating them. The CDR3 runs to 15 residues. Germline values: CDR1 MNHEY, CDR2 SVGEGT.

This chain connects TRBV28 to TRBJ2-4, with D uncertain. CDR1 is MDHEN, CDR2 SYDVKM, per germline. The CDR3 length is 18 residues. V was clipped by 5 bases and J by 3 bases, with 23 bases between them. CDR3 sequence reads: CASSPIREAFFSKNIQYF. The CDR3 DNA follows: TGTGCCAGCAGTCCCATAAGAGAGGCTTTTTTCAGCAAAAACATTCAGTACTTC. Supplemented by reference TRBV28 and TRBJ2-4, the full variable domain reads DVKVTQSSRYLVKRTGEKVFLECVQDMDHENMFWYRQDPGLGLRLIYFSYDVKMKEKGDIPEGYSVSREKKERFSLILESASTNQTSMYLCASSPIREAFFSKNIQYFGAGTRLSVL.

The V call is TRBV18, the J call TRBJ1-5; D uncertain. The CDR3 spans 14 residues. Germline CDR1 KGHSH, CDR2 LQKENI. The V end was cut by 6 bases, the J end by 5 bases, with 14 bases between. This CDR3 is CASSPGPSHQPQHF. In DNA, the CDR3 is TGTGCCAGCTCCCCAGGCCCCAGCCATCAGCCCCAGCATTTT.

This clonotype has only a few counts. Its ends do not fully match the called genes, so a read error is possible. CDR3 sequence reads: CASSQDLRGVYEQYF. CDR3 nucleotide sequence: TGCGCCAGCAGTCAAGATTTACGGGGAGTCTACGAGCAGTACTTC. This chain links TRBV4-1 with TRBJ2-7; possibly TRBD2 for D (5 bases). The CDR3 runs to 15 residues. The germline gives CDR1 MGHRA, CDR2 YSYEKL.

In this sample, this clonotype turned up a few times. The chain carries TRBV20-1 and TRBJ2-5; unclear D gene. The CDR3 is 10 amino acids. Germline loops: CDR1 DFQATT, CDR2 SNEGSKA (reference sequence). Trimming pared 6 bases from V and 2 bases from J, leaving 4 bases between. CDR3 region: CSAYQETQYF. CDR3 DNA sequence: TGCAGTGCGTATCAAGAGACCCAGTACTTC.

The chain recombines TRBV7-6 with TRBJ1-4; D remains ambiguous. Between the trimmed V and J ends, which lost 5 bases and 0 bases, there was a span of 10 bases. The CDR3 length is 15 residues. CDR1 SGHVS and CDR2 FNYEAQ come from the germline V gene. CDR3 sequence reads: CASSPAGSTNEKLFF. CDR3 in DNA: TGTGCCAGCAGCCCGGCTGGGTCAACTAATGAAAAACTGTTTTTT.

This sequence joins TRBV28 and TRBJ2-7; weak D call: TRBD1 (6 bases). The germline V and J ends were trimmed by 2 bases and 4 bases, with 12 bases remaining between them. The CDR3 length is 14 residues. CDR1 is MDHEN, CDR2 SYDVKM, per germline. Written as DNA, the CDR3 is TGTGCCAGCAGTTTAGGCGCCAGGGGTTACGAGCAGTACTTC. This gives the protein CASSLGARGYEQYF.

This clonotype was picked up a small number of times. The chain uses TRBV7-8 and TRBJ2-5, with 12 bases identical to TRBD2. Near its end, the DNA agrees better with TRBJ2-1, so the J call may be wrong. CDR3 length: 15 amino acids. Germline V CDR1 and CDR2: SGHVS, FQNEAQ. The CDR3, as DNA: TGTGCCAGCAGCAGGACTAGCGGGGCAAACAATGAGCAGTTCTTC. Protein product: CASSRTSGANNEQFF.

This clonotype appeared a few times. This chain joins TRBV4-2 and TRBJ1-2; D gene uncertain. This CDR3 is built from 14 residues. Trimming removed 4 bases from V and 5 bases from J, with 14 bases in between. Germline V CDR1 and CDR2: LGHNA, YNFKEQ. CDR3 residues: CASSLEGPAYGYTF. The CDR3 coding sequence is TGTGCCAGCAGCCTCGAAGGTCCCGCTTATGGCTACACCTTC.

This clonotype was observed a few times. CDR3 region: CASTGTATNEKLFF. CDR3 nucleotide sequence: TGTGCCAGCACCGGGACAGCAACTAATGAAAAACTGTTTTTT. This sequence joins TRBV2 and TRBJ1-4; 7 nucleotides align to TRBD1. Germline CDR1 is SNHLY and CDR2 is FYNNEI. The V and J ends lost 7 bases and 0 bases, in that order; junction bases with no gene match: 2. The CDR3 is 14 residues long. Together with reference TRBV2 and TRBJ1-4, the CDR3 gives the full variable domain: EPEVTQTPSHQVTQMGQEVILRCVPISNHLYFYWYRQILGQKVEFLVSFYNNEISEKSEIFDDQFSVERPDGSNFTLKIRSTKLEDSAMYFCASTGTATNEKLFFGSGTQLSVL.

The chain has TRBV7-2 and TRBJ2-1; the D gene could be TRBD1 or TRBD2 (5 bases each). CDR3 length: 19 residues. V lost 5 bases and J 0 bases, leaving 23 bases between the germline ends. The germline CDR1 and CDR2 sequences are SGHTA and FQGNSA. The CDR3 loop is CASSRTGTAGTSSYNEQFF. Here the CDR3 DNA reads TGTGCCAGCAGCCGGACCGGGACGGCCGGGACGAGCTCCTACAATGAGCAGTTCTTC.

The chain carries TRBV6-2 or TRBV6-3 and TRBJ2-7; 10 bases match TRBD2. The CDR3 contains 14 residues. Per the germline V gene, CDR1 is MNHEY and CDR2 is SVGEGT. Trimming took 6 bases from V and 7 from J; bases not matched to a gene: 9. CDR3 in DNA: TGTGCCAGCAGCTCAGCGGGAGGGCCAGGGGAGCAGTACGTC. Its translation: CASSSAGGPGEQYV.

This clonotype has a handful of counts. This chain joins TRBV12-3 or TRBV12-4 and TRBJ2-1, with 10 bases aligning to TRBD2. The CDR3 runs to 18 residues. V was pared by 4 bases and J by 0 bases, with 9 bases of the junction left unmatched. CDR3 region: CASSSLGLALTSYNEQFF. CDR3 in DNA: TGTGCCAGCAGTTCTCTGGGACTAGCGCTAACCTCCTACAATGAGCAGTTCTTC.

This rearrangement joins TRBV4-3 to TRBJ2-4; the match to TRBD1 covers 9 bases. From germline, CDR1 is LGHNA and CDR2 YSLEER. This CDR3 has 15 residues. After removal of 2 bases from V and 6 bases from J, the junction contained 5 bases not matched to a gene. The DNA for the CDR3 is TGCGCCAGCAGCCAAACCGACAGGGGGATAAACATTCAGTACTTC. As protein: CASSQTDRGINIQYF.

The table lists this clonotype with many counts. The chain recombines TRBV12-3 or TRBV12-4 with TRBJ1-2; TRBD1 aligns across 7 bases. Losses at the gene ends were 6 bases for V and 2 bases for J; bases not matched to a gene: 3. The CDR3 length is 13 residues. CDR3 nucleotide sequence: TGTGCCAGCAGCTCGACAGGGAACTATGGCTACACCTTC. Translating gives CASSSTGNYGYTF.

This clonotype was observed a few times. The CDR3, as DNA: TGTGCCAGCAGCCAAGGCACAGTTAAGAATACTGAGCAGTTCTTC. It is translated as CASSQGTVKNTEQFF. The chain uses TRBV3-1 and TRBJ2-1; no reliable D call. CDR3 length: 15 amino acids. Germline CDR1 is LGHDT and CDR2 is YNNKEL (reference sequence). The ends were cut back, 1 base at V and 9 bases at J, with 16 bases in the middle.